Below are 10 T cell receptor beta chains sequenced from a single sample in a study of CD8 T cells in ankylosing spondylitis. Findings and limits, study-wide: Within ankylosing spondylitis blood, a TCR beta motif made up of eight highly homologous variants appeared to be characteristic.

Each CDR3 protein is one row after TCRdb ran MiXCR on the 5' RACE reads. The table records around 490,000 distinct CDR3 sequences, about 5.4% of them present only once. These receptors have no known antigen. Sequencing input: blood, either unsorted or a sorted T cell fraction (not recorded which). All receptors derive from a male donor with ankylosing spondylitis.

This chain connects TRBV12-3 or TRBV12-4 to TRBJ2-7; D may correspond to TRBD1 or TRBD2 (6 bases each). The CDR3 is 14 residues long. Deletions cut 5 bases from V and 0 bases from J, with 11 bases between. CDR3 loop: CASSRGVNSYEQYF. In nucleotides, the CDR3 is TGTGCCAGCAGTAGGGGGGTGAACTCCTACGAGCAGTACTTC.

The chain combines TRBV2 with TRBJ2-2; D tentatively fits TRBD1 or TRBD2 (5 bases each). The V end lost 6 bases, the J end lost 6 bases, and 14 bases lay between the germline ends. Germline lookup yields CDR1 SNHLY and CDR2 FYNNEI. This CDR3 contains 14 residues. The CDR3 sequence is CASSKGTVPGELFF. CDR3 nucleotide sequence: TGTGCCAGCAGCAAGGGGACGGTCCCCGGGGAGCTGTTTTTT.

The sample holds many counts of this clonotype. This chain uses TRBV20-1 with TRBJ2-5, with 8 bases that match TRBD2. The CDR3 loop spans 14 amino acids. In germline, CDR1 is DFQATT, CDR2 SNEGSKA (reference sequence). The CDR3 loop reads CGWGTGGIKETQYF. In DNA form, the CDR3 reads TGCGGTTGGGGGACGGGGGGGATAAAAGAGACCCAGTACTTC.

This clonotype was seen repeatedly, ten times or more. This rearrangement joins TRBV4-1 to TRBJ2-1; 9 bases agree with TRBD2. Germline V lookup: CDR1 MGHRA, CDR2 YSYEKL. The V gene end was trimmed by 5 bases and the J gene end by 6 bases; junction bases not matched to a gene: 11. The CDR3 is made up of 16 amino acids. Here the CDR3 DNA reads TGCGCCAGCAGCGCTTGGGGGCGGGAGGGCAGCAATGAGCAGTTCTTC. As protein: CASSAWGREGSNEQFF.

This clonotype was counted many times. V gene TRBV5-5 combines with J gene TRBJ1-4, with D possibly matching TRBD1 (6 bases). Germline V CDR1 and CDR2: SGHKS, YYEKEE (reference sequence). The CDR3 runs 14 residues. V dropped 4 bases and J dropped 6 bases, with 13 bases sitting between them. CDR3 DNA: TGTGCCAGCAGCCGAGGGGGGGGCGATGAAAAACTGTTTTTT. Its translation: CASSRGGGDEKLFF.

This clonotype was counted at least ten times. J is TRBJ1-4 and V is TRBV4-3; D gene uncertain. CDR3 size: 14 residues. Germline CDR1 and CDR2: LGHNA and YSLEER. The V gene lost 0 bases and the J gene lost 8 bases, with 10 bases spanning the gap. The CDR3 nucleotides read TGCGCCAGCAGCCAAGATCGCGTCAGGGAAAAACTGTTTTTT. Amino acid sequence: CASSQDRVREKLFF.

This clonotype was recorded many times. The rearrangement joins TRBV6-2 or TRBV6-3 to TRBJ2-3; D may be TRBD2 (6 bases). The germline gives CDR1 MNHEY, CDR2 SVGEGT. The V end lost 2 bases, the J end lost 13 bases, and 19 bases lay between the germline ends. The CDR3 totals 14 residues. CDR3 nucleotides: TGTGCCAGCAGTTACGGGACGCTACTAGCTGCAGAGTATTTT. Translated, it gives CASSYGTLLAAEYF.

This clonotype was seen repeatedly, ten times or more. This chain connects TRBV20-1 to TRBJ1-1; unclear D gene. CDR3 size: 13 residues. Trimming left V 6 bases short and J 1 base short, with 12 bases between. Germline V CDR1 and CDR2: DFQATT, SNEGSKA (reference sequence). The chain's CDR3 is CSAPGRTNTEAFF. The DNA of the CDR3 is TGCAGTGCGCCAGGACGGACGAACACTGAAGCTTTCTTT.

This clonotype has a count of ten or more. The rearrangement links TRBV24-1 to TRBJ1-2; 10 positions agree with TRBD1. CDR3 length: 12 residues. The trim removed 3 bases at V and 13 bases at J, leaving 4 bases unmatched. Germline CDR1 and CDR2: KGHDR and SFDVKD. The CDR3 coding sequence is TGTGCCACCAGTGATACCGGGACAGGGGTCACCTTC. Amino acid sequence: CATSDTGTGVTF.

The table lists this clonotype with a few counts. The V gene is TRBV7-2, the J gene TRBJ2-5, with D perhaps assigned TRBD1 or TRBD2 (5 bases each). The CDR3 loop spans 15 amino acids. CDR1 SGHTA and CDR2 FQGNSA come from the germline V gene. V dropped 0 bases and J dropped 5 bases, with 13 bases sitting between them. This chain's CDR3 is CASSLAGGSTETQYF. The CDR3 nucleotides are TGTGCCAGCAGCTTAGCTGGGGGATCTACGGAGACCCAGTACTTC.